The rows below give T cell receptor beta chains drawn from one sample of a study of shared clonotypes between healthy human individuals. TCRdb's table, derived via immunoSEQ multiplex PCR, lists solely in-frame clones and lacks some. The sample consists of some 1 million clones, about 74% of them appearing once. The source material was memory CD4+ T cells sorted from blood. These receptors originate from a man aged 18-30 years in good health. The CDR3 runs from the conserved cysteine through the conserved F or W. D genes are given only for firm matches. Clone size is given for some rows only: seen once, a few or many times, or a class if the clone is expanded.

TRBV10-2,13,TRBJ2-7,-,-,TGCGCCAGCACCCGGGACATCCTTGGTGAGCAGTACTTC,CASTRDILGEQYF
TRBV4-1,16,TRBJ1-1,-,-,TGCGCCAGCAGCCAAGGCCTCGGACAGATGAACACTGAAGCTTTCTTT,CASSQGLGQMNTEAFF
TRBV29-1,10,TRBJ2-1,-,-,TGCAGCGTTGTAGACAATGAGCAGTTCTTC,CSVVDNEQFF
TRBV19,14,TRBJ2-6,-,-,TGTGCCAGTAGTTTTTCCTCTGGGGCCAACGTCCTGACTTTC,CASSFSSGANVLTF
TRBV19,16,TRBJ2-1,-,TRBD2,TGTGCCAGTAGTATAGGGGGACTAGCGTACCACAATGAGCAGTTCTTC,CASSIGGLAYHNEQFF
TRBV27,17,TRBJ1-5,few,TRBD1,TGTGCCAGCAGTCCGGACAGGGGCCCTTATAGCAATCAGCCCCAGCATTTT,CASSPDRGPYSNQPQHF
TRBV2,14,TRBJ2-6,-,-,TGTGCCAGCATTAGGGCTTCTGGGGCCAACGTCCTGACTTTC,CASIRASGANVLTF
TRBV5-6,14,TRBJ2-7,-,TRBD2,TGTGCCAGCAGAAGTCTAGCGGGGGGATACGAGCAGTACTTC,CASRSLAGGYEQYF
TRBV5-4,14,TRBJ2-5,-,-,TGTGCCAGCAGCGGGCGGGGGCGCAGCGAGACCCAGTACTTC,CASSGRGRSETQYF
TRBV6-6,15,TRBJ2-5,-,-,TGTGCCAGCTCTCCCCTGGGAGAGGGGGGAAAGACCCAGTACTTC,CASSPLGEGGKTQYF
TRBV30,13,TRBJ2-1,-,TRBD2,TGTGCCTGGAAGCGGGGCTCCTACAATGAGCAGTTCTTC,CAWKRGSYNEQFF